This T cell receptor (beta chain) appears in the sequencing data of a study of blood T cell repertoires in COVID-19. Study context: Sources were T cells, B-cell-depleted T cells, or PBMCs; the material itself was cDNA or gDNA.

The V end was cut by 5 bases, the J end by 6 bases, with 8 bases between. CDR3 length: 13 residues. Germline V gives CDR1 MNHEY, CDR2 SMNVEV (reference sequence). Two negative PCRs, clearance, or symptom resolution had been documented for recovered Cohort 3 donors. TCRdb's table, derived via immunoSEQ multiplex PCR, lists solely in-frame clones and lacks some. Of about 150,000 clones listed, around four fifths are singletons. This receptor was taken from a woman between 50 and 59 years old who had recovered from COVID-19. What was sequenced was PBMCs or T cells enriched from blood (not recorded which). The chain uses TRBV27 and TRBJ1-6; D uncertain. CDR3 DNA: TGTGCCAGCAGTCTATGGAGTAATTCACCCCTCCACTTT. Residues: CASSLWSNSPLHF.